The rows below give T cell receptor beta chains drawn from one sample of a study of cytomegalovirus exposure and HLA in healthy donors. The table came from immunoSEQ multiplex PCR; TCRdb's copy has only in-frame clones and leaves some out. The repertoire includes fewer than 120,000 clones, 86% of them detected once, and about 1.8% sits in the top ten. Sequenced input: PBMCs. The receptors were sampled from a man aged 40-55 years in good health and CMV-seronegative. CDR3s include the opening cysteine and the closing phenylalanine or tryptophan. A D gene is named only where the DNA matches it firmly. A row's size may be missing; if present it is once, few, many or a size class.

CDR3 length,V gene,D gene,clone size,J gene,CDR3 protein,CDR3 DNA
11,TRBV28,NA,few,TRBJ1-1,CASIAGTEAFF,TGTGCCAGCATCGCAGGTACCGAAGCTTTCTTT
15,TRBV7-9,TRBD2,NA,TRBJ2-7,CASSRGGSGGYEQYF,TGTGCCAGCAGCCGCGGAGGTAGCGGGGGATACGAGCAGTACTTC
14,TRBV6-1,NA,NA,TRBJ1-1,CATLLSTSNTEAFF,TGTGCCACCTTACTCTCTACTTCGAACACTGAAGCTTTCTTT
15,TRBV5-1,TRBD1,NA,TRBJ2-7,CASSYDRGSSYEQYF,TGCGCCAGCAGTTATGACAGGGGTTCGTCCTACGAGCAGTACTTC
14,TRBV6-1,NA,NA,TRBJ1-3,CASSDFRAGNTIYF,TGTGCCAGCAGTGATTTCAGGGCAGGAAACACCATATATTTT
16,TRBV28,NA,NA,TRBJ1-6,CASGGWGSSYNSPLHF,TGTGCCAGCGGGGGGTGGGGGAGCTCCTATAATTCACCCCTCCACTTT
15,TRBV15,TRBD1,NA,TRBJ1-2,CATSRTVGGGYGYTF,TGTGCCACCAGCAGGACGGTAGGGGGCGGGTATGGCTACACCTTC
17,TRBV13,TRBD2,NA,TRBJ2-7,CASSSGTSGVSSYEQYF,TGTGCCAGCAGCTCGGGGACTAGCGGGGTTTCCTCCTACGAGCAGTACTTC
14,TRBV6-5,NA,NA,TRBJ2-7,CASSYHPQRYEQYF,TGTGCCAGCAGTTACCACCCCCAGAGGTACGAGCAGTACTTC
15,TRBV5-4,TRBD1,NA,TRBJ1-1,CASSRGGFENTEAFF,TGTGCCAGCAGCCGAGGGGGCTTCGAGAACACTGAAGCTTTCTTT
18,TRBV5-7,NA,once,TRBJ2-4,CASSKGDGLHLAKNIQYF,TGTGCCAGCAGCAAGGGGGACGGCCTACATCTAGCCAAAAACATTCAGTACTTC
16,TRBV19,NA,NA,TRBJ1-5,CASSIRMTGSNQPQHF,TGTGCCAGTAGTATAAGGATGACGGGTAGCAATCAGCCCCAGCATTTT
17,TRBV7-9,NA,few,TRBJ1-5,CASSSYRAGGSNQPQHF,TGTGCCAGCAGCTCCTACAGGGCCGGTGGAAGCAATCAGCCCCAGCATTTT
15,TRBV10-3,NA,NA,TRBJ1-5,CAISEPGNSNQPQHF,TGTGCCATCAGTGAACCGGGGAATAGCAATCAGCCCCAGCATTTT
12,TRBV13,NA,NA,TRBJ1-6,CASSLAGTPLHF,TGTGCCAGCAGCTTAGCAGGGACACCCCTCCACTTT
12,TRBV6-4,NA,NA,TRBJ2-1,CASSDLAPEQFF,TGTGCCAGCAGTGACTTAGCTCCGGAGCAGTTCTTC
13,TRBV6-1,TRBD2,NA,TRBJ2-1,CASSRGLAGGQFF,TGTGCCAGCAGTCGGGGACTAGCGGGGGGGCAGTTCTTC
15,TRBV5-5,NA,NA,TRBJ1-5,CASSLLQDVRQPQHF,TGTGCCAGCAGCTTGTTACAGGACGTGAGGCAGCCCCAGCATTTT
13,TRBV6-6,NA,NA,TRBJ2-7,CASSYSTRNEQYF,TGTGCCAGCAGTTACTCGACCAGGAACGAGCAGTACTTC
14,TRBV7-9,NA,NA,TRBJ1-5,CASSPLGGNQPQHF,TGTGCCAGCAGCCCTTTGGGGGGGAATCAGCCCCAGCATTTT
14,TRBV6-5,NA,once,TRBJ2-2,CASSPGGNTGELFF,TGTGCCAGCAGTCCGGGTGGAAACACCGGGGAGCTGTTTTTT
13,TRBV5-6,NA,NA,TRBJ2-7,CASSLYGSHEQYF,TGTGCCAGCAGCTTGTACGGGTCCCACGAGCAGTACTTC
14,TRBV25-1,NA,NA,TRBJ1-4,CASHPADSNEKLFF,TGTGCCAGCCATCCGGCGGACAGCAATGAAAAACTGTTTTTT
15,TRBV7-2,NA,NA,TRBJ1-5,CASSLVQDSNQPQHF,TGTGCCAGCAGCTTGGTTCAGGATAGCAATCAGCCCCAGCATTTT
14,TRBV7-3,NA,NA,TRBJ2-2,CASSLFLNTGELFF,TGTGCCAGCAGCTTATTCCTAAACACCGGGGAGCTGTTTTTT
17,TRBV10-3,NA,NA,TRBJ1-1,CAISESGEGPVNTEAFF,TGTGCCATCAGTGAGTCGGGAGAAGGGCCTGTGAACACTGAAGCTTTCTTT
13,TRBV6-1,TRBD2,NA,TRBJ2-7,CASNSGGPYEQYF,TGTGCCAGCAATAGCGGGGGGCCCTACGAGCAGTACTTC
12,TRBV10-3,NA,NA,TRBJ1-5,CATRQGNQPQHF,TGTGCCACCAGGCAGGGCAATCAGCCCCAGCATTTT
15,TRBV5-1,TRBD1,NA,TRBJ2-2,CASSLGDRGPGELFF,TGCGCCAGCAGCTTAGGGGACAGGGGGCCCGGGGAGCTGTTTTTT
14,TRBV6-5,TRBD1,NA,TRBJ1-1,CASRADRVRTEAFF,TGTGCCAGCAGGGCGGACAGGGTTAGGACTGAAGCTTTCTTT
15,TRBV5-1,NA,once,TRBJ2-1,CASSGTSSSYNEQFF,TGCGCCAGCAGCGGGACAAGCAGCTCCTACAATGAGCAGTTCTTC
16,TRBV2,NA,NA,TRBJ2-1,CASSRDWGRNSNEQFF,TGTGCCAGCAGTAGAGACTGGGGCCGAAACTCCAATGAGCAGTTCTTC
16,TRBV7-9,NA,NA,TRBJ2-1,CASSPPTRDRNNEQFF,TGTGCCAGCAGCCCGCCTACGCGGGACCGCAACAATGAGCAGTTCTTC
12,TRBV7-3,NA,NA,TRBJ2-2,CASSPFTGELFF,TGTGCCAGCAGCCCCTTCACCGGGGAGCTGTTTTTT
14,TRBV19,NA,NA,TRBJ2-6,CASSIYSGANVLTF,TGTGCCAGTAGTATATACTCTGGGGCCAACGTCCTGACTTTC
14,TRBV4-3,NA,NA,TRBJ1-2,CASSDAGVNYGYTF,TGCGCCAGCAGCGACGCGGGGGTTAACTATGGCTACACCTTC
14,TRBV6-5,NA,NA,TRBJ2-2,CASSYVPFTGELFF,TGTGCCAGCAGTTACGTCCCCTTCACCGGGGAGCTGTTTTTT
13,TRBV2,NA,NA,TRBJ1-1,CASNSQFNTEAFF,TGTGCCAGCAATTCACAGTTCAACACTGAAGCTTTCTTT
14,TRBV6-5,NA,NA,TRBJ1-1,CASSYLGGNTEAFF,TGTGCCAGCAGTTACCTCGGGGGGAACACTGAAGCTTTCTTT
13,TRBV6-5,NA,NA,TRBJ1-5,CASSRQNNQPQHF,TGTGCCAGCAGTCGACAGAACAATCAGCCCCAGCATTTT
13,TRBV15,NA,NA,TRBJ1-1,CATSRDLRVGAFF,TGTGCCACCAGCAGAGATTTGAGGGTTGGAGCTTTCTTT
14,TRBV28,TRBD1,NA,TRBJ1-2,CASGGTGVDYGYTF,TGTGCCAGCGGCGGGACAGGGGTTGACTATGGCTACACCTTC
14,TRBV28,TRBD2,NA,TRBJ2-3,CASSLGGNTDTQYF,TGTGCCAGCAGTTTGGGGGGGAATACAGATACGCAGTATTTT